Listed below are T cell receptor beta chains from one sample, sequenced in a study of blood T cell repertoires in COVID-19. Using immunoSEQ multiplex PCR, the repertoire was profiled, and TCRdb retains in-frame clones only, with some absent. The profile shows under 300,000 clones, almost 85% of them singletons. Input material: PBMCs or T cells enriched from blood (not recorded which). Every receptor here comes from a man aged 35-49 years who had recovered from COVID-19. Each CDR3 is given with its conserved first and last residue. D genes are given only for firm matches. A row's size may be missing; if present it is once, few, many or a size class.

V gene,D gene,J gene,clone size,CDR3 protein,CDR3 DNA
TRBV10-2,NA,TRBJ2-1,once,CASSESTRPQFF,TGCGCCAGCAGTGAGTCGACTAGACCTCAGTTCTTC
TRBV25-1,NA,TRBJ1-1,NA,CASSKHTVNTEAFF,TGTGCCAGCAGTAAACACACAGTAAACACTGAAGCTTTCTTT
TRBV4-2,TRBD2,TRBJ2-1,once,CASSPRTSGAYNEQFF,TGTGCCAGCAGCCCACGGACTAGCGGGGCTTACAATGAGCAGTTCTTC
TRBV11-2,NA,TRBJ2-7,NA,CASSLDLAYEQYF,TGTGCCAGCAGCTTAGACCTAGCCTACGAGCAGTACTTC
TRBV19,NA,TRBJ1-5,once,CASSFERGISGQPQHF,TGTGCCAGTAGTTTCGAGCGGGGTATAAGCGGTCAGCCCCAGCATTTT
TRBV11-1,TRBD2,TRBJ2-2,NA,CASNTGGADTGELFF,TGTGCCAGCAATACCGGGGGGGCGGATACCGGGGAGCTGTTTTTT
TRBV29-1,NA,TRBJ1-1,NA,CSAKTPGNTEAFF,TGCAGCGCTAAAACCCCCGGGAACACTGAAGCTTTCTTT
TRBV7-2,TRBD1,TRBJ2-2,NA,CASSSGQVNTGELFF,TGTGCCAGCAGCTCCGGACAGGTTAACACCGGGGAGCTGTTTTTT
TRBV2,NA,TRBJ1-5,NA,CASSPFLSNQPQHF,TGTGCCAGCAGCCCTTTCCTTAGCAATCAGCCCCAGCATTTT
TRBV4-3,TRBD2,TRBJ2-1,once,CASSHGASGGPLSLSEQFF,TGCGCCAGCAGCCACGGAGCTAGCGGGGGACCACTAAGCCTTAGTGAGCAGTTCTTC
TRBV7-3,TRBD2,TRBJ2-3,NA,CASSLSSGQDTQYF,TGTGCCAGCAGCTTATCTAGCGGCCAGGATACGCAGTATTTT
TRBV15,NA,TRBJ1-4,NA,CATSRDGAGKLFF,TGTGCCACCAGCAGAGATGGAGCGGGGAAACTGTTTTTT
TRBV5-4,NA,TRBJ2-3,NA,CASSAALGADTQYF,TGTGCCAGCAGCGCAGCCCTGGGGGCTGATACGCAGTATTTT
TRBV7-3,NA,TRBJ1-3,NA,CASSLGTGAGNTIYF,TGTGCCAGCAGCTTAGGTACAGGTGCTGGAAACACCATATATTTT
TRBV4-2,NA,TRBJ2-2,once,CASSQEGGAGTGELFF,TGTGCCAGCAGCCAAGAGGGGGGGGCGGGCACCGGGGAGCTGTTTTTT
TRBV5-1,NA,TRBJ1-5,NA,CASSLGGAGAHQPQHF,TGCGCCAGCAGCTTGGGTGGGGCGGGGGCCCATCAGCCCCAGCATTTT
TRBV5-1,NA,TRBJ1-2,few,CASSAGGTVFYGYTF,TGCGCCAGCAGCGCCGGGGGGACGGTCTTCTATGGCTACACCTTC
TRBV7-3,NA,TRBJ2-3,NA,CASSLLANTDTQYF,TGTGCCAGCAGCTTATTGGCCAACACAGATACGCAGTATTTT
TRBV5-4,NA,TRBJ2-2,NA,CASSRYSGNTGELFF,TGTGCCAGCAGTCGATATAGCGGGAACACCGGGGAGCTGTTTTTT
TRBV18,TRBD1,TRBJ1-6,NA,CASSPQPRDRDTLHF,TGTGCCAGCTCACCACAACCCCGGGACAGGGACACCCTCCACTTT
TRBV2,TRBD1,TRBJ1-6,NA,CASSRGTGLAPLHF,TGTGCCAGCAGTAGGGGGACAGGGCTTGCGCCCCTCCACTTT
TRBV28,NA,TRBJ1-6,NA,CASSEVSNSPLHF,TGTGCCAGCAGTGAGGTCTCCAATTCACCCCTCCACTTT
TRBV9,NA,TRBJ2-7,NA,CASSVEWGVGYEQYF,TGTGCCAGCAGCGTAGAGTGGGGGGTTGGCTACGAGCAGTACTTC
TRBV10-3,NA,TRBJ1-5,few,CAISESSRVGARQPQHF,TGTGCCATCAGTGAGTCCAGTCGGGTGGGGGCGCGCCAGCCCCAGCATTTT
TRBV28,TRBD1,TRBJ2-1,NA,CASETSGQGASEQFF,TGTGCCAGCGAGACGTCGGGACAGGGGGCTTCTGAGCAGTTCTTC
TRBV19,NA,TRBJ1-5,NA,CASRRGGQPQHF,TGTGCCAGCCGAAGGGGGGGGCAGCCCCAGCATTTT
TRBV5-1,NA,TRBJ2-6,NA,CASGTSGANVLTF,TGCGCCAGCGGGACTTCTGGGGCCAACGTCCTGACTTTC
TRBV10-3,TRBD2,TRBJ2-7,NA,CAIRSTSGGFEQYF,TGTGCCATCAGATCGACTAGCGGGGGGTTCGAGCAGTACTTC
TRBV7-2,TRBD2,TRBJ2-5,NA,CASSSRGARLAGQETQYF,TGTGCCAGCAGCTCCCGCGGGGCGAGACTAGCGGGGCAAGAGACCCAGTACTTC
TRBV7-8,NA,TRBJ1-2,many,CASSLSSHYGYTF,TGTGCCAGCAGCTTATCATCCCACTATGGCTACACCTTC
TRBV5-1,NA,TRBJ1-2,NA,CASSFSEDGGYGYTF,TGCGCCAGCAGCTTTTCCGAGGACGGAGGCTATGGCTACACCTTC
TRBV2,TRBD2,TRBJ2-2,NA,CASMAGANTGELFF,TGTGCCAGCATGGCGGGAGCAAACACCGGGGAGCTGTTTTTT
TRBV4-3,NA,TRBJ2-1,NA,CASSQGLGRYEQFF,TGCGCCAGCAGCCAAGGTCTAGGGAGATATGAGCAGTTCTTC
TRBV7-3,TRBD2,TRBJ2-7,NA,CASSPKAGLDNAYEQYF,TGTGCCAGCAGCCCTAAGGCCGGACTAGACAACGCCTACGAGCAGTACTTC
TRBV10-1,TRBD2,TRBJ2-4,NA,CASSDGGDKNIQYF,TGCGCCAGCAGTGATGGGGGGGACAAAAACATTCAGTACTTC
TRBV9,NA,TRBJ2-5,NA,CASSSIAETQYF,TGTGCCAGCAGCTCCATAGCGGAGACCCAGTACTTC
TRBV7-2,NA,TRBJ2-1,NA,CASSRGQSQFF,TGTGCCAGCAGCCGCGGCCAGTCTCAGTTCTTC
TRBV5-1,TRBD1,TRBJ2-5,NA,CASSLGGGTGGETQYF,TGCGCCAGCAGCTTAGGGGGCGGGACAGGCGGAGAGACCCAGTACTTC
TRBV19,TRBD2,TRBJ2-5,once,CASSVGGGSETQYF,TGTGCCAGTAGTGTCGGCGGGGGGAGCGAGACCCAGTACTTC
TRBV6-5,NA,TRBJ2-5,NA,CASSSPSDGAQYF,TGTGCCAGCAGTTCCCCTAGCGATGGTGCCCAGTACTTC
TRBV27,NA,TRBJ2-1,NA,CASSWQGTNNEQFF,TGTGCCAGCAGTTGGCAGGGAACTAACAATGAGCAGTTCTTC
TRBV2,NA,TRBJ1-5,NA,CASTIRRGGNQPQHF,TGTGCCAGCACCATCCGGCGGGGAGGGAATCAGCCCCAGCATTTT
TRBV7-2,TRBD2,TRBJ2-5,NA,CASSYRLAGGETQYF,TGTGCCAGCAGCTACCGACTAGCGGGGGGAGAGACCCAGTACTTC
TRBV6-5,TRBD1,TRBJ1-2,NA,CASEPDRVGGYTF,TGTGCCAGCGAACCTGACAGGGTCGGTGGCTACACCTTC
TRBV14,NA,TRBJ1-1,many,CASSRLGGVNTEAFF,TGTGCCAGCAGCCGCCTGGGAGGAGTGAACACTGAAGCTTTCTTT
TRBV5-4,NA,TRBJ2-4,NA,CASSPDSLKNIQYF,TGTGCCAGCAGCCCAGACAGTCTCAAAAACATTCAGTACTTC
TRBV5-1,NA,TRBJ2-1,NA,CASREGPESYNEQFF,TGCGCCAGCAGGGAGGGGCCGGAATCCTACAATGAGCAGTTCTTC
TRBV6-5,NA,TRBJ1-6,NA,CASTPRHLSPLHF,TGTGCCAGCACTCCCCGACACCTATCACCCCTCCACTTT
TRBV5-1,TRBD1,TRBJ2-7,NA,CASSRTGDSYEQYF,TGCGCCAGCTCTCGGACAGGGGATTCCTACGAGCAGTACTTC
TRBV6-4,NA,TRBJ1-1,few,CASSATGETEAFF,TGTGCCAGCAGTGCAACGGGGGAAACTGAAGCTTTCTTT
TRBV14,TRBD1,TRBJ2-3,NA,CASSQWVAGGRGTQYF,TGTGCCAGCAGCCAATGGGTGGCAGGGGGACGGGGTACGCAGTATTTT
TRBV28,NA,TRBJ1-5,NA,CASSSPGGLNQPQHF,TGTGCCAGCAGTTCCCCCGGGGGTCTCAATCAGCCCCAGCATTTT